This TCR beta chain originates from a study of blood T cell repertoires in COVID-19. Overall study: Both acute and convalescent COVID-19 samples were obtained from the United States, Italy and Spain. PBMCs, B-cell-depleted T cells, or T cells were the source of the cDNA or gDNA that made up the material.

The data were produced by immunoSEQ multiplex PCR, yet TCRdb's version contains in-frame clones alone and is incomplete. The profile shows 180,000 or so clones, roughly 84% of them singletons. Trimming took off 1 base at V and 12 bases at J, with 15 bases between the two ends. Germline V CDR1 and CDR2: MGHRA, YSYEKL. This CDR3 is 13 amino acids long. The clonotype originates from a woman between 40 and 50 years old with COVID-19, enrolled during active disease. The sample consisted of peripheral blood. This chain uses TRBV4-1 with TRBJ1-2; tentative D call: TRBD1 (5 bases). CDR3 nucleotide sequence: TGCGCCAGCAGCCAAGCCGGGGCGGGACGCAACACCTTC. Residues: CASSQAGAGRNTF.